These 22 T cell receptor beta chains were all obtained from the same sample, sequenced in a study of blood T cells in healthy people across ages. Primers used in a second PCR of about 6 to 12 cycles were a sample-barcoded 5' primer and a J-beta primer mix. TCRdb used MiXCR to reprocess the 5' RACE reads, holding one entry per CDR3 protein. Of hundreds of thousands of distinct CDR3 sequences in the sample, 49% were seen once. Material: blood. The origin of the receptors is a woman aged 55-70 years in good health.

The chain has TRBV20-1 and TRBJ2-1, with 8 bases identical to TRBD2. V was clipped by 3 bases and J by 10 bases; unmatched bases: 11. The CDR3 spans 14 residues. The germline V gene has CDR1 DFQATT and CDR2 SNEGSKA (reference sequence). The CDR3 sequence is CSASNTSGFREQFF. For the CDR3, the DNA is TGCAGTGCTAGTAATACTAGCGGTTTTCGGGAGCAGTTCTTC.

This chain's CDR3 is CASSSGALTFYEQYF. The DNA for the CDR3 is TGTGCCAGCAGTTCGGGGGCCCTCACCTTCTACGAGCAGTACTTC. The chain couples TRBV6-2 or TRBV6-3 to TRBJ2-4; D is perhaps TRBD1 or TRBD2 (6 bases each). Judging by the DNA end, TRBJ2-7 fits better; the J call may be wrong. The CDR3 sequence is 15 residues long. Germline V gene sequence: CDR1 MNHEY, CDR2 SVGEGT.

This clonotype occurred many times. This chain connects TRBV4-1 to TRBJ2-7, with 8 nucleotides matching TRBD2. CDR1 and CDR2 (germline): MGHRA, YSYEKL. The CDR3 covers 15 residues. The V gene end was trimmed by 6 bases and the J gene end by 0 bases; junction bases not matched to a gene: 7. CDR3 residues: CASRRLASSSYEQYF. The CDR3 bases are TGCGCCAGCAGACGACTAGCGAGTAGCTCCTACGAGCAGTACTTC.

This chain uses TRBV11-1 with TRBJ2-7; 13 bases agree with TRBD2. The trim removed 2 bases at V and 7 bases at J, leaving 8 bases unmatched. This CDR3 spans 16 amino acids. The V gene's germline CDR1 is SGHAT and CDR2 FQDESV (reference sequence). The CDR3 DNA is TGTGCCAGCAGCTTAAGGACTAGCGGGAGTGGCAATGAGCAGTACTTC. Translating gives CASSLRTSGSGNEQYF.

The chain couples TRBV20-1 to TRBJ2-3; D unresolved. The CDR3 consists of 16 residues. Per germline, CDR1 DFQATT and CDR2 SNEGSKA (reference sequence). With 0 bases removed from V and 3 bases from J, the gap between germline ends came to 16 bases. The DNA for the CDR3 is TGCAGTGCTAGAGATCGAATAGGGATCGGGACAGATACGCAGTATTTT. This gives the protein CSARDRIGIGTDTQYF.

The DNA of the CDR3 is TGCGCCAGCAGCTTGACTAGCCCGCCCTACGAGCAGTACTTC. Translated, it gives CASSLTSPPYEQYF. The J gene is TRBJ2-5, the V gene TRBV5-1; tentatively, D is TRBD2 (6 bases). The J call could be wrong; TRBJ2-7 is a better fit for the DNA end. CDR3 size: 14 residues. Germline-derived CDR1 and CDR2 are SGHRS and YFSETQ.

V usage is TRBV10-3 and J usage is TRBJ2-1; TRBD2 agrees at 7 bases. J lost 11 bases, V lost 4 bases, and 8 bases had no gene match. The CDR3 has 13 residues. Germline CDR1 ENHRY, CDR2 SYGVKD. DNA for the CDR3: TGTGCCATCAGTGTCGAACTAGCGAGACAGCAGTTCTTC. This translates into CAISVELARQQFF.

The rearrangement links TRBV11-3 to TRBJ2-3; tentatively, D is TRBD2 (6 bases). The germline V gene has CDR1 SGHNT and CDR2 YENEEA. This CDR3 has 13 amino acids. The germline V and J ends were trimmed by 3 bases and 8 bases, with 12 bases remaining between them. CDR3 coding DNA: TGTGCCAGCAGCTTCGGGGGAGTGGGTACGCAGTATTTT. It specifies CASSFGGVGTQYF.

This clonotype was seen only once. The chain combines TRBV5-1 with TRBJ2-4; 9 bases match TRBD1. The CDR3 contains 14 residues. Germline assignment: CDR1 SGHRS and CDR2 YFSETQ. Trimming removed 8 bases from V and 4 bases from J; junction bases left unmatched: 7. The CDR3 coding sequence is TGCGCCAGTAACACAGGGGGCAGTAAAAACATTCAGTACTTC. This translates into CASNTGGSKNIQYF.

Remarks on this clonotype: A read error may produce the germline difference seen at one junction end. J is TRBJ2-7 and V is TRBV7-7; 10 nucleotides align to TRBD2. The length of the CDR3 is 15 residues. Germline V gives CDR1 SSHAT, CDR2 FNYEAQ (reference sequence). CDR3 protein: CASSLRAGGFYEQYF. The CDR3 coding sequence is TGTGCTAGCAGCTTGAGAGCGGGAGGGTTCTACGAGCAGTACTTC.

In this sample, this clonotype turned up once. The genes are TRBV29-1 and TRBJ2-3; D unresolved. With 5 bases removed from V and 2 bases from J, the gap between germline ends came to 14 bases. Germline values: CDR1 SQVTM, CDR2 ANQGSEA. The CDR3 is 14 amino acids. The CDR3 nucleotides read TGCAGCGTTCTCGGAACCAGGTACACAGATACGCAGTATTTT. Its translation: CSVLGTRYTDTQYF.

The chain is built from TRBV5-1 and TRBJ2-7; D is possibly TRBD2 (6 bases). Trimming took off 0 bases at V and 0 bases at J, with 13 bases between the two ends. The germline CDR1 and CDR2 sequences are SGHRS and YFSETQ. This CDR3 is 16 amino acids long. Here the CDR3 reads CASSLVSGGPSYEQYF. The CDR3 bases are TGCGCCAGCAGCTTGGTTTCCGGGGGTCCCTCCTACGAGCAGTACTTC.

The chain recombines TRBV7-3 with TRBJ2-1, with 10 bases aligning to TRBD2. V lost 2 bases, J lost 6 bases, and 22 bases stayed unmatched. The CDR3 length is 21 residues. Germline V lookup: CDR1 SGHTA, CDR2 FQGTGA. CDR3 sequence (DNA): TGTGCCAGCAGCTTACACCCCCGGGACAGACGGGAGGGACTAGCGTCCAATGAGCAGTTCTTC. It translates to CASSLHPRDRREGLASNEQFF.

V usage is TRBV29-1 and J usage is TRBJ2-7; the match to TRBD1 covers 7 bases. Germline V gives CDR1 SQVTM, CDR2 ANQGSEA. V dropped 4 bases and J dropped 8; count of bases not matched to a gene: 5. The CDR3 contains 11 residues. CDR3 nucleotide sequence: TGCAGCGTTGGGGACAGCCTGCAGCAGTACTTC. Translating it yields CSVGDSLQQYF.

The chain links TRBV14 to TRBJ2-7, with 11 bases matching TRBD1. The DNA end is more similar to TRBJ2-5, so the J call may be wrong. This CDR3 region has 16 residues. The germline V gene encodes CDR1 SGHDN and CDR2 FVKESK. CDR3 nucleotide sequence: TGTGCCAGCAGCCGCGGACAGGGGGCTGTCTGGGAGACCCAGTACTTC. Protein product: CASSRGQGAVWETQYF.

This clonotype has more than one count but fewer than ten. The rearrangement uses TRBV3-1 and TRBJ2-6, with D unresolved. The CDR3 length is 16 residues. Germline CDR1 LGHDT, CDR2 YNNKEL (reference sequence). V was shortened by 0 bases and J by 1 base, with 7 bases between the two germline ends. DNA for the CDR3: TGTGCCAGCAGCCAAGATCCGGGTTCTGGGGCCAACGTCCTGACTTTC. Its protein product is CASSQDPGSGANVLTF.

Worth noting for this clonotype: In this CDR3 the conserved last residue, phenylalanine or tryptophan, is missing, so a read error is likely. The V gene is TRBV7-2, the J gene TRBJ2-3; TRBD2 aligns across 8 bases. The CDR3 length is 18 residues. Germline V gene lookup returns CDR1 SGHTA and CDR2 FQGNSA. Trimming took 2 bases from V and 2 from J; bases not matched to a gene: 12. The CDR3 protein is CASSLLSVAGGLTDTQYS. CDR3 bases: TGTGCCAGCAGCTTATTATCAGTGGCGGGGGGCCTCACAGATACGCAGTATTCT.

The gene calls are TRBV5-1 and TRBJ2-2, with D possibly called TRBD1 or TRBD2 (5 bases each). CDR3 length: 16 residues. Germline V gene sequence: CDR1 SGHRS, CDR2 YFSETQ. V was shortened by 3 bases and J by 6 bases, with 18 bases between the two germline ends. The CDR3 bases are TGCGCCAGCAGCTACAGAGGGGCGTCTGGCGCCGGGGAGCTGTTTTTT. This gives the protein CASSYRGASGAGELFF.

V is TRBV28 and J is TRBJ2-5; no clear D. The V gene lost 7 bases and the J gene lost 2 bases, with 35 bases spanning the gap. Germline V CDR1 and CDR2: MDHEN, SYDVKM. The CDR3 extends over 21 amino acids. As DNA, the CDR3 is TGTGCCAGCACCTCGAGTAGGTTCCCGAGTGGGGTCAACTACCCTCAAGAGACCCAGTACTTC. This codes for CASTSSRFPSGVNYPQETQYF.

V and J are TRBV5-1 and TRBJ2-7; a weak D match, TRBD2 (6 bases). Germline V CDR1 and CDR2: SGHRS, YFSETQ. V lost 4 bases and J lost 1, with 15 bases in between. The CDR3 has 15 residues. CDR3: CASSLGGDSSYEQYF. CDR3 in DNA: TGCGCCAGCAGCCTGGGGGGAGATTCTTCCTACGAGCAGTACTTC. Using reference TRBV5-1 and TRBJ2-7 for the parts outside the CDR3, the full variable domain is KAGVTQTPRYLIKTRGQQVTLSCSPISGHRSVSWYQQTPGQGLQFLFEYFSETQRNKGNFPGRFSGRQFSNSRSEMNVSTLELGDSALYLCASSLGGDSSYEQYFGPGTRLTVT.

The rearrangement links TRBV7-2 to TRBJ2-5; 8 nucleotides line up with TRBD1. Per germline, CDR1 SGHTA and CDR2 FQGNSA. Trimming took 1 base from V and 1 from J; bases not matched to a gene: 8. The CDR3 is 17 residues long. This chain's CDR3 is CASSLGSGTGPQETQYF. The CDR3 coding sequence is TGTGCCAGCAGCTTAGGGTCCGGGACAGGCCCCCAAGAGACCCAGTACTTC.

V usage is TRBV28 and J usage is TRBJ2-7; D is possibly TRBD1 or TRBD2 (5 bases each). The CDR3 loop spans 15 amino acids. Germline lookup yields CDR1 MDHEN and CDR2 SYDVKM. The V end lost 7 bases, the J end lost 5 bases, and 21 bases lay between the germline ends. The CDR3 loop is CASNLPSGTGDEQYF. The CDR3 DNA follows: TGTGCCAGCAATCTCCCCTCCGGGACGGGTGACGAGCAGTACTTC.